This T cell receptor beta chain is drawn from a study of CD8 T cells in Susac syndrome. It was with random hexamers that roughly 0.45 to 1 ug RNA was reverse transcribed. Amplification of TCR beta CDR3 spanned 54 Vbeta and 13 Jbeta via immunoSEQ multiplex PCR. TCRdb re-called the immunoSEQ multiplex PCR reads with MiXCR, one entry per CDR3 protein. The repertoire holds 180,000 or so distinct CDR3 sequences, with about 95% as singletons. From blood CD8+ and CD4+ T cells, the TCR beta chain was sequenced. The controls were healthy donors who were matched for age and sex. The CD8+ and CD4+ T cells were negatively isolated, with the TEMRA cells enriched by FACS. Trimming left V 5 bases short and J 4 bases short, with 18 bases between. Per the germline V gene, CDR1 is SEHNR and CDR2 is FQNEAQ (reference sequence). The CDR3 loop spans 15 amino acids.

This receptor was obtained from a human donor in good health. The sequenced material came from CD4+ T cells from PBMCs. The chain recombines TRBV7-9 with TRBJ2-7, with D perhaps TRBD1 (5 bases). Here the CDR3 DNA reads TGTGCCAGCAGCCCAGGGAACAGCAGGGCTTACGAGCAGTACTTC. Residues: CASSPGNSRAYEQYF.